This entry describes one TCR beta chain. Its antigen is currently unknown. This entry belongs to a study of neoadjuvant nivolumab and ipilimumab in lung cancer. Measured with immunoSEQ multiplex PCR; TCRdb has only the in-frame clones, and not every one. There are 19,000 or so clones in the sample; around 79% occur only once, and about 8.8% lies in the top ten. General study points: Higher pretherapy blood TCR richness went with higher resected-tumor richness.

The CDR3 has 11 residues. Germline V gene data show CDR1 as SGHVS and CDR2 as FNYEAQ. Trimming removed 0 bases from V and 7 bases from J, with 0 bases in between. This TCR came from an adult with non-small cell lung cancer. This material consisted of tumor tissue, taken after neoadjuvant nivolumab, alone or with ipilimumab, at or shortly before surgery. The chain links TRBV7-6 to TRBJ2-2; D not resolved. The chain's CDR3 is CASSLAGELFF. The CDR3, as DNA: TGTGCCAGCAGCTTAGCCGGGGAGCTGTTTTTT.